This record covers a single T cell receptor (beta chain). In the study's own analysis: Reference gene primer amplification in the assay estimated nucleated cell counts. TCRdb keeps only in-frame clones here, not all; method: immunoSEQ multiplex PCR. V, J and clone size derive from that table, while D and trimming were established from the DNA sequence. The sample has 200,000 to 300,000 clones; over 70% are singletons. The V and J ends lost 0 bases and 6 bases, in that order; junction bases with no gene match: 18. Germline CDR1 WSHSY, CDR2 SAAADI. The CDR3 sequence is 19 residues long. These data originate in a study of blood T cell repertoires in COVID-19. Study as a whole: Researchers got acute and convalescent COVID-19 samples from the United States, Italy and Spain. T cells, B-cell-depleted T cells, or PBMCs supplied cDNA or gDNA.

The TCR was taken from a woman older than 75 with acute or convalescent COVID-19. Sequencing was performed on peripheral blood. The chain carries TRBV10-2 and TRBJ1-2; TRBD1 aligns across 8 bases. The CDR3 sequence is CASSESVGKGAGGADGYTF. The CDR3 bases are TGCGCCAGCAGTGAGTCTGTGGGTAAAGGGGCAGGGGGCGCCGATGGCTACACCTTC.